The present T cell receptor (beta chain) was sequenced within a study of shared clonotypes between healthy human individuals. It was across several immunoSEQ plates that each subset's genomic DNA was evenly split. Unsorted PBMC replicate PCRs drew on roughly 290 ng DNA, representing approximately 27,000 T cell genomes. Sequencing was performed with immunoSEQ multiplex PCR; in TCRdb, only in-frame clones are kept and a portion is missing. The table lists approximately 480,000 clones, 75% to 80% of them singletons. There are 11 residues in the CDR3. V was shortened by 2 bases and J by 9 bases, with 9 bases between the two germline ends. CDR1 is SGHRS, CDR2 YFSETQ, per germline.

The source material was PBMCs. The chain employs TRBV5-1 and TRBJ2-7; a weak D match, TRBD1 (6 bases). This TCR was recovered from a woman between 40 and 55 years old in good health. Some clones in this sample may be carry-over from other donors' samples. CDR3 loop: CASSFRGGQYF. The DNA for the CDR3 is TGCGCCAGCAGCTTCAGGGGCGGGCAGTACTTC.